This TCR beta chain was identified during a study of identifying expanded T cells in peripheral blood. Study findings and constraints: Two-week clone count variance significantly increased as total template count grew. Differentially abundant clones: roughly 1.2 between replicates, 16.4 at about 13 days, under 25 at four.

Per the germline V gene, CDR1 is KGHSH and CDR2 is LQKENI. The CDR3 contains 13 residues. V lost 6 bases and J lost 4, with 10 bases in between. On this clone itself: Its antigen is undetermined.

TCRdb keeps only in-frame clones here, not all; method: immunoSEQ multiplex PCR. The sample lists some 120,000 clones; about four fifths were seen once. This TCR was recovered from a person aged 18-70 years in good health. What was sequenced was blood. This chain joins TRBV18 and TRBJ1-5; D unclear. The CDR3 sequence: CASSPNRNQPQHF. The CDR3 DNA is TGTGCCAGCTCCCCCAACAGAAATCAGCCCCAGCATTTT.